Described below is a single T cell receptor (beta chain) sequence and its context. The CDR3 runs to 17 residues. CDR1 is WNHNN and CDR2 is SYGVQD in the germline V gene (reference sequence). V was clipped by 4 bases and J by 7 bases; unmatched bases: 16. This sample is part of a study of T cell changes during pregnancy in multiple sclerosis. Method: immunoSEQ multiplex PCR; TCRdb's copy keeps in-frame clones and lacks some. The sample includes about 40,000 clones, roughly 92% of them seen just once. The TCR sequence derives from a female donor with multiple sclerosis, enrolled in a pregnancy study. V and J are TRBV10-1 and TRBJ1-1; 9 bases fit TRBD1. The specimen was peripheral blood, collected before pregnancy. CDR3 amino acids: CASSGPGTGSLEVEAFF. CDR3 in DNA: TGCGCCAGCAGTGGACCGGGGACAGGGTCTCTTGAGGTTGAAGCTTTCTTT.